The 8 T cell receptor beta chains listed next were all sequenced from one sample in a study of T cells after yellow fever vaccination. TCRdb recomputed calls from the 5' RACE reads with MiXCR, one row per CDR3 protein. The sample has roughly 300,000 distinct CDR3 sequences, about 6.6% seen once. The sequenced sample was PBMCs, obtained about 41 days after the first yellow fever vaccination. These receptors were collected from a man aged 18 to 35 who received the YFV17D yellow fever vaccine.

This clonotype was seen more than once but under ten times. The chain recombines TRBV15 with TRBJ1-5; 9 nucleotides line up with TRBD1. The CDR3 totals 15 residues. Losses at the gene ends were 3 bases for V and 7 bases for J; bases not matched to a gene: 7. The germline gives CDR1 LNHNV, CDR2 YYDKDF (reference sequence). The CDR3 loop is CATSRVQGARQPQHF. CDR3 bases: TGTGCCACCAGCAGGGTACAGGGGGCAAGACAGCCCCAGCATTTT.

This clonotype was seen at least ten times. J is TRBJ1-1 and V is TRBV12-3 or TRBV12-4, with no clear D. The CDR3 is 13 residues long. V lost 3 bases, J lost 1 base, and 6 bases lay in between. The CDR3 loop is CASSFGTNTEAFF. CDR3 in DNA: TGTGCCAGCAGTTTCGGCACGAACACTGAAGCTTTCTTT.

This clonotype has only a few counts. J is TRBJ2-7 and V is TRBV5-6, with D possibly being TRBD1 (5 bases). There are 9 residues in the CDR3. Trimming shortened V by 8 bases and J by 6 bases, and 6 bases separated the two germline ends. Germline lookup yields CDR1 SGHDT and CDR2 YYEEEE. The CDR3 sequence is CASTGEQYV. The DNA for the CDR3 is TGTGCCAGTACAGGCGAGCAGTACGTC.

The chain recombines TRBV12-3 or TRBV12-4 with TRBJ1-2; D not certain. Trimming shortened V by 8 bases and J by 7 bases, and 17 bases separated the two germline ends. The CDR3 loop spans 13 amino acids. The CDR3 DNA reads as TGTGCCAGCCTCCCCATGGGGATTGGTGGCTACACCTTC. Translating gives CASLPMGIGGYTF.

This rearrangement joins TRBV28 to TRBJ1-2; 8 bases align to TRBD1. CDR1 MDHEN and CDR2 SYDVKM come from the germline V gene. The ends lost 10 bases at V and 4 bases at J; junction bases unmatched: 8. The CDR3 spans 13 residues. Here the CDR3 DNA reads TGTGCCACAGTACCCAGGGGGCTCTATGGCTACACCTTC. Translating it yields CATVPRGLYGYTF.

This clonotype came up many times. CDR3 protein: CSARQGNTGELFF. The CDR3 bases are TGCAGTGCTAGGCAGGGTAACACCGGGGAGCTGTTTTTT. The chain recombines TRBV20-1 with TRBJ2-2; TRBD1 is a possible D gene (5 bases). In germline, CDR1 is DFQATT, CDR2 SNEGSKA (reference sequence). There are 13 residues in the CDR3. Trimming shortened V by 3 bases and J by 2 bases, and 7 bases separated the two germline ends.

This sequence joins TRBV18 and TRBJ2-7; D gene ambiguous. In germline, CDR1 is KGHSH, CDR2 LQKENI. This CDR3 spans 14 amino acids. Trimming removed 1 base from V and 5 bases from J, with 12 bases in between. CDR3: CASSPRSAWDEQYF. In DNA, the CDR3 is TGTGCCAGCTCACCACGCTCCGCGTGGGACGAGCAGTACTTC.

This clonotype has more than one count but fewer than ten. This chain uses TRBV18 with TRBJ1-2, with D maybe TRBD1 (5 bases). Per the germline V gene, CDR1 is KGHSH and CDR2 is LQKENI. CDR3 length: 15 amino acids. Trimming stripped 2 bases from V and 7 bases from J, with 17 bases between. CDR3 in amino acids: CASSPSAGRRGGYTF. In DNA, the CDR3 is TGTGCCAGCTCACCATCGGCAGGGCGACGAGGTGGCTACACCTTC.